What follows are 6 T cell receptor beta chains derived from one specimen sequenced in a study of blood T cell repertoires in COVID-19 (dated by TCRdb to the early 2020s). Library generation was performed with the immunoSEQ multiplex PCR assay. This is the immuneACCESS table as TCRdb keeps it, with only in-frame sequences that have V and J called. A part of the clones is gone; compared with another copy, unresolved V genes explain less than half, and the rest is unexplained. The sample table records about 300,000 clones; approximately 89% of these occur just once. Roughly 1.9% of the sample is held by the ten biggest clonotypes. The specimen was peripheral blood. The receptor source for this set is a woman aged 30 to 39 with COVID-19, enrolled during active disease.

On this clone itself: The junction differs from germline at one of its ends, possibly a read error. This sequence joins TRBV15 and TRBJ2-7, with D perhaps matching TRBD2 (7 bases). This CDR3 contains 12 residues. Germline V lookup: CDR1 LNHNV, CDR2 YYDKDF (reference sequence). CDR3 loop: CATSRGGGEQYF. CDR3 nucleotides: TGCGCCACCAGCAGAGGGGGGGGAGAGCAGTACTTC.

The J gene is TRBJ1-1, the V gene TRBV6-2 or TRBV6-3; tentative D call: TRBD1 (6 bases). CDR1 and CDR2 from the germline V gene are MNHEY and SVGEGT. Between the trimmed V and J ends, which lost 0 bases and 6 bases, there was a span of 14 bases. This CDR3 is 15 amino acids long. The CDR3 spells CASSYSDIRGAEAFF. CDR3 DNA: TGTGCCAGCAGTTACTCGGATATCAGGGGCGCTGAAGCTTTCTTT.

The chain combines TRBV24-1 with TRBJ2-3; D perhaps matches TRBD1 (6 bases). V shed 9 bases and J shed 0 bases, with 15 bases lying between them. The CDR3 is 15 residues long. Germline-derived CDR1 and CDR2 are KGHDR and SFDVKD. The CDR3 nucleotides read TGTGCCACCTCACACCCGGACAGTAGCACAGATACGCAGTATTTT. This codes for CATSHPDSSTDTQYF.

This chain joins TRBV2 and TRBJ1-1; 7 bases line up with TRBD1. Looked up from germline, CDR1 is SNHLY and CDR2 is FYNNEI. This CDR3 region has 14 residues. Trimming removed 4 bases from V and 2 bases from J; junction bases left unmatched: 4. This CDR3 reads CASSVEGANTEAFF. CDR3 nucleotide sequence: TGTGCCAGCAGTGTCGAGGGGGCAAACACTGAAGCTTTCTTT.

The gene calls are TRBV7-9 and TRBJ1-6; D possibly corresponds to TRBD1 (6 bases). V lost 4 bases, J lost 5 bases, and 15 bases lay in between. The germline V gene has CDR1 SEHNR and CDR2 FQNEAQ (reference sequence). This CDR3 is 16 amino acids long. CDR3 bases: TGTGCCAGCAGCTGGTACAGGGACCGGAATAATTCACCCCTCCACTTT. The encoded protein is CASSWYRDRNNSPLHF.

This rearrangement joins TRBV7-9 to TRBJ2-2, with D possibly matching TRBD2 (6 bases). The germline V gene encodes CDR1 SEHNR and CDR2 FQNEAQ (reference sequence). The CDR3 spans 13 residues. Trimming stripped 11 bases from V and 3 bases from J, with 13 bases between. CDR3 DNA: TGTGCCGCCCGGAGGGGATACACCGGGGAGCTGTTTTTT. This codes for CAARRGYTGELFF.